These 21 T cell receptor beta chains were sequenced from one sample in a study of T-cell reconstitution after alpha-beta-depleted transplantation in children. Preparation of the TCRbeta library used unique molecular identifiers. One entry per CDR3 protein results from TCRdb running MiXCR on the PCR reads. Here the sample spans a few hundred thousand distinct CDR3 sequences, 9.5% to 13% being singletons. This specimen consisted of PBMCs, obtained before TCRalphabeta/CD19-depleted stem cell transplant. The receptors were sampled from a boy in the first two years of life with acute myeloid leukemia, due to receive a stem cell transplant.

Of note for this clonotype: Being one base from a much bigger clone, this may be a read error. The chain combines TRBV28 with TRBJ2-7, with a possible D match to TRBD2 (6 bases). The J call is doubtful: the DNA matches TRBJ2-1 better. The germline gives CDR1 MDHEN, CDR2 SYDVKM. The CDR3 is 15 residues long. CDR3 in amino acids: CASTSWEVPSYEQFF. DNA of the CDR3: TGTGCCAGCACCTCCTGGGAGGTTCCCTCCTACGAGCAGTTCTTC.

This clonotype was counted at least ten times. The chain links TRBV12-3 or TRBV12-4 to TRBJ1-3; D remains unclear. This CDR3 has 14 residues. V lost 0 bases to trimming and J lost 7 bases, with 10 bases between them. The CDR3 DNA reads as TGTGCCAGCAGTTTAGCAGGGTATAGGAACACCATATATTTT. This encodes CASSLAGYRNTIYF.

This clonotype was recorded at least ten times. The rearrangement uses TRBV6-2 or TRBV6-3 and TRBJ2-3, with TRBD2 as a possible D gene (5 bases). CDR3 length equals 12 residues. The germline V gene has CDR1 MNHEY and CDR2 SVGEGT. The V gene lost 4 bases and the J gene lost 8 bases, with 10 bases spanning the gap. The CDR3 bases are TGTGCCAGCAGTTGTCTACGGGGTACGCAGTATTTT. It yields the protein CASSCLRGTQYF.

This clonotype was counted only a few times. The genes are TRBV6-1 and TRBJ2-7; 15 positions agree with TRBD2. This CDR3 region has 17 residues. V lost 5 bases, J lost 2 bases, and 7 bases stayed unmatched. Germline CDR1 MNHNS, CDR2 SASEGT. The CDR3 coding sequence is TGTGCCAGCAGTAAGGGACTAGCGGGAGGCAAAACCTACGAGCAGTACTTC. The encoded protein is CASSKGLAGGKTYEQYF.

This clonotype was counted at least ten times. This chain uses TRBV11-1 with TRBJ1-1; D is possibly TRBD1 (5 bases). The CDR3 runs to 15 residues. Trimming pared 4 bases from V and 8 bases from J, leaving 20 bases between. The germline V gene encodes CDR1 SGHAT and CDR2 FQDESV (reference sequence). The CDR3 bases are TGTGCCAGCAGCTATATCGGGGGACGAACAAAGGAAGCTTTCTTT. Translation: CASSYIGGRTKEAFF.

This clonotype has at least ten counts. This chain joins TRBV6-1 and TRBJ2-2, with D possibly TRBD2 on 6 matching bases. The CDR3 contains 15 residues. The germline CDR1 and CDR2 sequences are MNHNS and SASEGT. V lost 6 bases to trimming and J lost 3 bases, with 14 bases between them. In nucleotides, the CDR3 is TGTGCCAGCAGAGAGGGCGGGAAAGACACCGGGGAGCTGTTTTTT. Translating gives CASREGGKDTGELFF.

Many counts were recorded for this clonotype. The J gene is TRBJ2-3, the V gene TRBV7-2; D gene uncertain. CDR3 length equals 15 residues. Trimming left V 2 bases short and J 1 base short, with 10 bases between. Germline CDR1 is SGHTA and CDR2 is FQGNSA. The CDR3 loop is CASSLHGRGTDTQYF. The CDR3 DNA follows: TGTGCCAGCAGCTTACATGGAAGGGGCACAGATACGCAGTATTTT.

This clonotype came up many times. The V gene is TRBV7-6, the J gene TRBJ2-3, with TRBD2 matching 9 bases. Germline V gene data show CDR1 as SGHVS and CDR2 as FNYEAQ. CDR3 length equals 17 residues. V shed 3 bases and J 1 base; nucleotides not matched to a gene: 8. The CDR3 coding sequence is TGTGCCAGCAGCTTCGGGCGGGAGGGCCAGGGCACAGATACGCAGTATTTT. It specifies CASSFGREGQGTDTQYF.

This clonotype was picked up many times. The V call is TRBV7-8, the J call TRBJ2-5; 8 nucleotides match TRBD1. With V trimmed by 2 bases and J by 2 bases, 13 bases remained unmatched. The CDR3 contains 18 residues. The V gene's germline CDR1 is SGHVS and CDR2 FQNEAQ. This chain's CDR3 is CASSLIGAGQDFQETQYF. CDR3 nucleotides: TGTGCCAGCAGCTTAATCGGGGCGGGACAGGACTTTCAAGAGACCCAGTACTTC.

This clonotype has only a few counts. The chain has TRBV3-1 and TRBJ2-7; the D is unclear. The CDR3 runs 14 residues. Trimming removed 1 base from V and 3 bases from J, with 10 bases in between. The V gene's germline CDR1 is LGHDT and CDR2 YNNKEL (reference sequence). In nucleotides, the CDR3 is TGTGCCAGCAGCCAAGCCTCGTTCGTCTACGAGCAGTACTTC. This sequence encodes CASSQASFVYEQYF.

On this clonotype: A single base separates this from a much larger clone, so it may be a read error. The chain is built from TRBV6-1 and TRBJ2-7, with D possibly TRBD1 on 6 matching bases. The CDR3 length is 13 residues. The germline V gene encodes CDR1 MNHNS and CDR2 SASEGT. CDR3 region: CASRHRVSYEQHF. The CDR3 DNA follows: TGTGCCAGCAGACACAGGGTCTCCTACGAGCAGCACTTC.

A remark on this clonotype: A much larger clone is a single base away; this may be a read error. The V call is TRBV12-3 or TRBV12-4, the J call TRBJ1-4; maybe TRBD1 (5 bases). The CDR3 has 16 residues. Trimming took 8 bases from V and 7 from J, leaving 23 bases between them. The chain's CDR3 is CASGLIRDGVGEKLFF. The CDR3 region has the DNA TGTGCCAGCGGTCTGATAAGGGACGGGGTGGGTGAAAAACTGTTTTTT.

This clonotype was counted at least ten times. The chain joins TRBV28 to TRBJ2-5; 11 nucleotides match TRBD2. In germline, CDR1 is MDHEN, CDR2 SYDVKM. Trimming took 1 base from V and 3 from J; bases not matched to a gene: 7. The CDR3 runs 17 residues. The CDR3 coding sequence is TGTGCCAGCAGTTTATTCCAGGGACTAGCGGTAGAAGAGACCCAGTACTTC. The encoded protein is CASSLFQGLAVEETQYF.

The rearrangement joins TRBV4-2 to TRBJ1-1; D is possibly TRBD1 (5 bases). Germline lookup yields CDR1 LGHNA and CDR2 YNFKEQ. This CDR3 contains 17 residues. V lost 1 base and J lost 7, with 22 bases in between. The CDR3 region is CASSQGGITGTEFEAFF. The CDR3 nucleotides read TGTGCCAGCAGCCAAGGGGGGATTACAGGAACTGAGTTTGAAGCTTTCTTT.

This clonotype appeared many times. The chain joins TRBV5-1 to TRBJ1-6; 8 positions match TRBD1. The CDR3 has 15 amino acids. J lost 7 bases, V lost 0 bases, and 3 bases had no gene match. Looked up from germline, CDR1 is SGHRS and CDR2 is YFSETQ. CDR3 amino acids: CASSLGGQENSPLHF. The CDR3 nucleotides read TGCGCCAGCAGCTTGGGGGGACAGGAGAATTCACCCCTCCACTTT.

This clonotype appeared a few times. The chain combines TRBV14 with TRBJ2-7; tentative D call: TRBD2 (6 bases). This CDR3 spans 14 amino acids. Germline V gene sequence: CDR1 SGHDN, CDR2 FVKESK. The germline V and J ends were trimmed by 1 base and 2 bases, with 9 bases remaining between them. In DNA, the CDR3 is TGTGCCAGCAGCCAAGTTTGGGGGGCCTACGAGCAGTACTTC. It specifies CASSQVWGAYEQYF.

This clonotype has at least ten counts. CDR3 loop: CASSQDLYSPYEQYF. In DNA form, the CDR3 reads TGTGCCAGCAGCCAAGATCTGTATAGTCCCTACGAGCAGTACTTC. The gene calls are TRBV4-2 and TRBJ2-7; D unresolved. V gave up 0 bases and J gave up 2 bases, with 11 bases separating them. The CDR3 is 15 amino acids. The germline V gene encodes CDR1 LGHNA and CDR2 YNFKEQ.

This clonotype was picked up many times. CDR3 residues: CATYVSGEWTEAFF. CDR3 nucleotides: TGTGCCACCTACGTATCAGGAGAGTGGACTGAAGCTTTCTTT. The J gene is TRBJ1-1, the V gene TRBV6-1, with unresolved D. CDR1 and CDR2 from the germline V gene are MNHNS and SASEGT. V was clipped by 10 bases and J by 5 bases, with 20 bases between them. This CDR3 spans 14 amino acids.

The chain recombines TRBV7-2 with TRBJ2-1; D is perhaps TRBD1 (6 bases). The germline V gene encodes CDR1 SGHTA and CDR2 FQGNSA. With 1 base removed from V and 3 bases from J, the gap between germline ends came to 10 bases. The CDR3 is made up of 15 amino acids. CDR3 sequence (DNA): TGTGCCAGCAGCTTAGTGGGGACAAACTACAATGAGCAGTTCTTC. This encodes CASSLVGTNYNEQFF. The full variable domain, its missing parts supplied by reference TRBV7-2 and TRBJ2-1, is GAGVSQSPSNKVTEKGKDVELRCDPISGHTALYWYRQSLGQGLEFLIYFQGNSAPDKSGLPSDRFSAERTGGSVSTLTIQRTQQEDSAVYLCASSLVGTNYNEQFFGPGTRLTVL.

This clonotype was observed at least ten times. V and J are TRBV3-1 and TRBJ2-3; 12 positions match TRBD2. The CDR3 length is 17 residues. Per germline, CDR1 LGHDT and CDR2 YNNKEL (reference sequence). Trimming removed 1 base from V and 3 bases from J; junction bases left unmatched: 5. This CDR3 reads CASSQGLAGGPTDTQYF. The CDR3 DNA reads as TGTGCCAGCAGCCAAGGCCTAGCGGGAGGGCCAACAGATACGCAGTATTTT.

This clonotype was observed many times. The CDR3 DNA follows: TGCGCCAGCAGCCGCGGGAGGCGGGCCCAAGAGACCCAGTACTTC. Translation gives CASSRGRRAQETQYF. The chain joins TRBV5-1 to TRBJ2-5; the match to TRBD2 covers 8 bases. The V gene end was trimmed by 4 bases and the J gene end by 1 base; junction bases not matched to a gene: 6. The germline V gene encodes CDR1 SGHRS and CDR2 YFSETQ. There are 15 residues in the CDR3.